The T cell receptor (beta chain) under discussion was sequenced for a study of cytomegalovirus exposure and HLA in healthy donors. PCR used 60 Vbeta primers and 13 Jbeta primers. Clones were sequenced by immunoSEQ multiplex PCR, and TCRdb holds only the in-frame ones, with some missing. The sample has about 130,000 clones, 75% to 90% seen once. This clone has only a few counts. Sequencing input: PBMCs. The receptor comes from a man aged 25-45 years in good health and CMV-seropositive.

The CDR3 protein is CASSFTGNEQYF. CDR3 DNA sequence: TGTGCCAGCAGCTTCACAGGGAACGAGCAGTACTTC. The V gene is TRBV9, the J gene TRBJ2-7; perhaps TRBD1 as D (6 bases). With 4 bases removed from V and 5 bases from J, the gap between germline ends came to 10 bases. The CDR3 has 12 residues. The germline CDR1 and CDR2 sequences are SGDLS and YYNGEE.